This T cell receptor (beta chain) was captured by sequencing in a study of cytomegalovirus exposure and HLA in healthy donors. V lost 4 bases and J 0 bases, leaving 14 bases between the germline ends. This CDR3 contains 15 residues. Germline CDR1 is SQVTM and CDR2 is ANQGSEA. The PCR contained 60 Vbeta and 13 Jbeta primers. Sequenced by immunoSEQ multiplex PCR; TCRdb stores in-frame clones only, minus some. Here the sample spans 100,000 to 150,000 clones, about 77% being singletons. This clone has a single count. The V call is TRBV29-1, the J call TRBJ2-3; D unclear. The receptor was isolated from a woman between 40 and 55 years old in good health and CMV-seronegative. The sequenced sample was PBMCs. For the CDR3, the DNA is TGCAGCGTTGGATTGACACCCTATAGCACAGATACGCAGTATTTT. This codes for CSVGLTPYSTDTQYF.